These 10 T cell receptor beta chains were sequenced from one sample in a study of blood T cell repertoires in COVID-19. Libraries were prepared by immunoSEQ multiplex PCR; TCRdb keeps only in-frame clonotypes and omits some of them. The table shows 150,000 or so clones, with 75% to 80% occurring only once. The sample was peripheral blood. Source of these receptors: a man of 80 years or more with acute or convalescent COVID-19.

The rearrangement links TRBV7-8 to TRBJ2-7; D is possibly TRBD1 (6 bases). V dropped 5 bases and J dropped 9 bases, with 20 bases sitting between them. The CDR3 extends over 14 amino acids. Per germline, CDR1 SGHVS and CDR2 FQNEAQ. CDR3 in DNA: TGTGCCAGCAGCCTCTACCGGGACATAAGACGGCAGTACTTC. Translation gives CASSLYRDIRRQYF. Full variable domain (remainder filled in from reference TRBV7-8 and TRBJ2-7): GAGVSQSPRYKVAKRGQDVALRCDPISGHVSLFWYQQALGQGPEFLTYFQNEAQLDKSGLPSDRFFAERPEGSVSTLKIQRTQQEDSAVYLCASSLYRDIRRQYFGPGTRLTVT.

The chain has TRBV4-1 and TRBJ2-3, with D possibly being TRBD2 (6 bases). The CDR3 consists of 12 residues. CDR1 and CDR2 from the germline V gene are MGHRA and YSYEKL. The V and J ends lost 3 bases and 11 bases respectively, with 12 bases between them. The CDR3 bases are TGCGCCAGCAGCCACCGGGACTTGATGCAGTATTTT. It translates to CASSHRDLMQYF.

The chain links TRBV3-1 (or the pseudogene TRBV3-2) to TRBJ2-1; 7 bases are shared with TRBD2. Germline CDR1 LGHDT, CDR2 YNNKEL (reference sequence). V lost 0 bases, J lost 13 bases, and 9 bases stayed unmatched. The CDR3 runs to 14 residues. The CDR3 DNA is TGTGCCAGCAGCCAAGAGAGGGCAGGGACTAATCAGTTCTTC. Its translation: CASSQERAGTNQFF.

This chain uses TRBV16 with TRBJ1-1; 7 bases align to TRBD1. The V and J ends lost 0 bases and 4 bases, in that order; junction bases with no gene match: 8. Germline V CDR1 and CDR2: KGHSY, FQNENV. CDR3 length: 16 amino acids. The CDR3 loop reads CASSQSGTVIGTEAFF. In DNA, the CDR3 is TGTGCCAGCAGCCAATCCGGGACAGTGATCGGCACTGAAGCTTTCTTT.

This CDR3 reads CASSQDLTGGNYGYTF. The CDR3 DNA is TGCGCCAGCAGCCAAGATTTAACAGGGGGGAACTATGGCTACACCTTC. The chain uses TRBV4-3 and TRBJ1-2; 8 bases are a match to TRBD1. Germline-derived CDR1 and CDR2 are LGHNA and YSLEER. The CDR3 contains 16 residues. The V segment lost 0 bases and the J segment 2 bases; nucleotides outside the gene matches: 5.

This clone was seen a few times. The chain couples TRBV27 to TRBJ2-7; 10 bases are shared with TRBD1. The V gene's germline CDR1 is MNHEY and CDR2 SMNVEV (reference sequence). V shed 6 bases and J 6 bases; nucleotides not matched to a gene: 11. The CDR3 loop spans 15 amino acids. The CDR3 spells CASRLYPGQGSEQYF. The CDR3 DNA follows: TGTGCCAGCAGACTATACCCGGGACAGGGGAGCGAGCAGTACTTC.

The DNA of the CDR3 is TGCGCCAGCAGCGCGGGACAGAGCTACAATGAGCAGTTCTTC. As protein: CASSAGQSYNEQFF. The rearrangement uses TRBV5-1 and TRBJ2-1; D might be TRBD1 (7 bases). The CDR3 consists of 14 residues. V was pared by 4 bases and J by 3 bases, with 11 bases between. Per germline, CDR1 SGHRS and CDR2 YFSETQ.

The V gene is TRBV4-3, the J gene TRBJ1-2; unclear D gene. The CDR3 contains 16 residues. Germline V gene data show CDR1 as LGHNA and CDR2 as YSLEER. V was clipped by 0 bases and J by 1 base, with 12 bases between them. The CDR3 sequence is CASSQEFSELNYGYTF. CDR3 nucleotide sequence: TGCGCCAGCAGCCAAGAGTTCAGCGAACTTAACTATGGCTACACCTTC.

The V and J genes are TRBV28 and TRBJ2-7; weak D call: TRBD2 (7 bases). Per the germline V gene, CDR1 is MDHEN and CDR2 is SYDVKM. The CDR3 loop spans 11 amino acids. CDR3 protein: CVTGGSYEQYV. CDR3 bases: TGTGTAACGGGGGGCAGCTACGAGCAGTACGTC.

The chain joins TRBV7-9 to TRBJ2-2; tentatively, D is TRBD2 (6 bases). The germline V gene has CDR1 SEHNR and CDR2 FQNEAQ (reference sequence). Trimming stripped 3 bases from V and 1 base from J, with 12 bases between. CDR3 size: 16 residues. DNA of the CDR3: TGTGCCAGCAGCTTTGGGCGGGACCTGAACACCGGGGAGCTGTTTTTT. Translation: CASSFGRDLNTGELFF.